This entry lists 5 T cell receptor beta chains sequenced from one sample in a study of regulatory T cells in long-lasting Graves disease. This sample's time point: newly diagnosed GD, antithyroid drugs for less than 3 months. There was RNA extracted from PBMCs, and the TCR library was made from it. Combining iRepertoire HTBI primers with Arm-PCR of CDR3 regions, the authors built TCR beta libraries. TCRdb re-analysed the multiplex PCR reads in MiXCR, keeping a single row per CDR3 protein. Of about 560,000 distinct CDR3 sequences listed, about 15% are singletons. The data were also submitted as part of a second study, on T cells in Graves' hyperthyroidism and ophthalmopathy.

This sample comprised peripheral blood mononuclear cells (PBMCs), obtained at new diagnosis, from a patient treated with antithyroid drugs. The receptors here all came from a young man with Graves disease.

This clonotype was counted many times. The chain employs TRBV5-1 and TRBJ2-1, with 7 bases matching TRBD2. Losses at the gene ends were 3 bases for V and 0 bases for J; bases not matched to a gene: 6. Germline assignment: CDR1 SGHRS and CDR2 YFSETQ. The CDR3 totals 16 residues. The DNA of the CDR3 is TGCGCCAGCAGCTCCGGGAAGCGGGGCTCCTACAATGAGCAGTTCTTC. This sequence encodes CASSSGKRGSYNEQFF.

This clonotype has a handful of counts. V gene TRBV9 combines with J gene TRBJ2-6, with D possibly being TRBD2 (5 bases). With 2 bases removed from V and 2 bases from J, the gap between germline ends came to 20 bases. The CDR3 contains 19 residues. Germline V CDR1 and CDR2: SGDLS, YYNGEE. Written as DNA, the CDR3 is TGTGCCAGCAGCGTCGGAGACACTCCTTTCGGGGCTGGGGCCAACGTCCTGACTTTC. Translation: CASSVGDTPFGAGANVLTF.

The V and J genes are TRBV29-1 and TRBJ2-5; unclear D gene. Trimming stripped 4 bases from V and 3 bases from J, with 9 bases between. This CDR3 contains 12 residues. Germline CDR1 and CDR2: SQVTM and ANQGSEA. CDR3 sequence reads: CSVVGFEETQYF. As DNA, the CDR3 is TGCAGCGTTGTAGGGTTCGAAGAGACCCAGTACTTC.

This clonotype was picked up many times. CDR3 in amino acids: CASGRAYEQFF. CDR3 DNA: TGTGCCAGCGGTAGGGCTTATGAGCAGTTCTTC. The V gene is TRBV11-2, the J gene TRBJ2-1; D gene ambiguous. The V gene's germline CDR1 is SGHAT and CDR2 FQNNGV. Between the trimmed V and J ends, which lost 8 bases and 8 bases, there was a span of 10 bases. CDR3 length: 11 residues.

This sequence joins TRBV11-1 and TRBJ2-5, with TRBD2 identical over 9 bases. This CDR3 is 16 amino acids long. Germline CDR1 SGHAT, CDR2 FQDESV (reference sequence). V lost 1 base, J lost 5 bases, and 8 bases stayed unmatched. Written as DNA, the CDR3 is TGTGCCAGCAGCTTAGGAGGTAGCGGGAGAGGGGAGACCCAGTACTTC. Amino acids: CASSLGGSGRGETQYF.